These 5 T cell receptor beta chains were sequenced from one sample in a study of identical twins. TCRdb reprocessed the 5' RACE reads via MiXCR and lists one record per CDR3 protein. The data show 1,800,000 or so distinct CDR3 sequences, about 30% seen once. The sequenced sample consisted of cord blood. The receptors stem from a newborn girl in good health.

The chain is built from TRBV5-5 and TRBJ2-5; perhaps D is TRBD1 or TRBD2 (5 bases each). V was shortened by 3 bases and J by 1 base, with 10 bases between the two germline ends. Germline CDR1 and CDR2: SGHKS and YYEKEE (reference sequence). The CDR3 extends over 14 amino acids. This chain's CDR3 is CASSWDRFQETQYF. CDR3 nucleotide sequence: TGTGCCAGCAGCTGGGACCGATTCCAAGAGACCCAGTACTTC.

This chain links TRBV4-1 with TRBJ2-3, with D maybe TRBD1 (5 bases). CDR1 and CDR2 from the germline V gene are MGHRA and YSYEKL. V was clipped by 1 base and J by 1 base, with 9 bases between them. The CDR3 spans 15 residues. The CDR3 nucleotides read TGCGCCAGCAGCCAAGGTTCAGGGCGCACAGATACGCAGTATTTT. It codes for CASSQGSGRTDTQYF.

The chain combines TRBV2 with TRBJ2-5; 8 bases align to TRBD2. The germline V gene has CDR1 SNHLY and CDR2 FYNNEI. Unmatched junction bases numbered 11, after V lost 7 bases and J lost 7 bases. The CDR3 consists of 14 residues. CDR3 nucleotides: TGTGCCAGCATTTCACAGCGGGGGATAGGGACCCAGTACTTC. Protein product: CASISQRGIGTQYF.

This clonotype was counted only a few times. The CDR3 DNA follows: TGCAGTGCTAGGTTGGTCAATAGCAATCAGCCCCAGCATTTT. As protein: CSARLVNSNQPQHF. The V gene is TRBV20-1, the J gene TRBJ1-5; D unclear. CDR1 DFQATT and CDR2 SNEGSKA come from the germline V gene (reference sequence). This CDR3 has 14 amino acids. The ends were cut back, 3 bases at V and 0 bases at J, with 9 bases in the middle.

There are many counts of this clonotype. The chain combines TRBV2 with TRBJ2-7; D unresolved. The length of the CDR3 is 11 residues. Trimming removed 6 bases from V and 4 bases from J, with 7 bases in between. Germline CDR1 and CDR2: SNHLY and FYNNEI. CDR3 nucleotides: TGTGCCAGCAGGACCTTATACGAGCAGTACTTC. Translating it yields CASRTLYEQYF.